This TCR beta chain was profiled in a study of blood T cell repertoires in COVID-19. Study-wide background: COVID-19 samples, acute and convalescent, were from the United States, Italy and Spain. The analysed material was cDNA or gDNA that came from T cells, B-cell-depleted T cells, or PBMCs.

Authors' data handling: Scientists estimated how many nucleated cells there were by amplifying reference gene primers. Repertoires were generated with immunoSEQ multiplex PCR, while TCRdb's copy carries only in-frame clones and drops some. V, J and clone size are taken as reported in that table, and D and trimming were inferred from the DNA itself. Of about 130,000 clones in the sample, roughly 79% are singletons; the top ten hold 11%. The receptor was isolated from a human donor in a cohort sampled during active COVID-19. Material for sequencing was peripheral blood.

The CDR3 is CASGSGGEQYF. The CDR3 DNA reads as TGCGCCAGCGGATCCGGCGGAGAGCAGTACTTC. The J gene is TRBJ2-7, the V gene TRBV10-2; D call uncertain. The CDR3 has 11 residues. V was shortened by 8 bases and J by 7 bases, with 12 bases between the two germline ends. The V gene's germline CDR1 is WSHSY and CDR2 SAAADI.